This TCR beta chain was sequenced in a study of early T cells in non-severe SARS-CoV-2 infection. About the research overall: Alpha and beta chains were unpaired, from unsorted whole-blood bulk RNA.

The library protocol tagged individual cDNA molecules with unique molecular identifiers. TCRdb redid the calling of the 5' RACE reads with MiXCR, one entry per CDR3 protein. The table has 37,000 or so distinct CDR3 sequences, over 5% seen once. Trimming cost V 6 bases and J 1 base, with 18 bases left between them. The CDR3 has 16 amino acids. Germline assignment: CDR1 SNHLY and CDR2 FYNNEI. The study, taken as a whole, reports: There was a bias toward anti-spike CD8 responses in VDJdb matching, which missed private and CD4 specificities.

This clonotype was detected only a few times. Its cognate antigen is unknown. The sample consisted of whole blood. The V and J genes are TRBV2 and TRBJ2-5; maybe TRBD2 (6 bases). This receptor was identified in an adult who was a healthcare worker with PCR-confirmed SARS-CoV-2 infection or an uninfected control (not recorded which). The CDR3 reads CASSLTRVGVQETQYF. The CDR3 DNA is TGTGCCAGCAGCCTGACTAGAGTAGGGGTCCAAGAGACCCAGTACTTC.